This note documents a single T cell receptor beta chain sequence. These data come from a study of blood T cell repertoires in COVID-19. Study-wide background: Samples taken during acute and convalescent COVID-19 were collected in the United States, Italy and Spain. Sources were T cells, B-cell-depleted T cells, or PBMCs; the material itself was cDNA or gDNA.

Study processing details: Estimated nucleated cell counts came from reference gene primer amplification. Only in-frame clones appear in the TCRdb table, and some are missing; sequencing was by immunoSEQ multiplex PCR. Clone size and V and J calls were adopted from that table, with D and trimming inferred from the DNA. The profile shows about 240,000 clones, roughly 90% of them singletons. Clinical history reported by participants formed the basis on which cohorts were assigned. The sample was PBMCs or T cells enriched from blood (not recorded which). The source of this sequence is a woman aged 25 to 45 with acute COVID-19.

CDR3 region: CASSVDELSRINFNEQFF. The CDR3 DNA reads as TGTGCCAGCAGCGTAGACGAATTATCTAGAATCAATTTCAATGAGCAGTTCTTC. This chain joins TRBV9 and TRBJ2-1; D not certain. V was clipped by 0 bases and J by 6 bases, with 22 bases between them. The CDR3 contains 18 residues. Germline V gives CDR1 SGDLS, CDR2 YYNGEE.